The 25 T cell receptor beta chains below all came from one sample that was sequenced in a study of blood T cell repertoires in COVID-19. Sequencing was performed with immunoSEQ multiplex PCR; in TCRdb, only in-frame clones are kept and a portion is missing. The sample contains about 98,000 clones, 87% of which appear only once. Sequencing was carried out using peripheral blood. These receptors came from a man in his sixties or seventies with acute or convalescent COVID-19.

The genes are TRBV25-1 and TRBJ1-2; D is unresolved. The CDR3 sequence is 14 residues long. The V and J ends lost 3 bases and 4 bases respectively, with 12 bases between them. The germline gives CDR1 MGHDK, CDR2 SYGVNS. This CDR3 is CASSEERALYGYTF. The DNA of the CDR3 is TGTGCCAGCAGTGAGGAGAGGGCCCTCTATGGCTACACCTTC.

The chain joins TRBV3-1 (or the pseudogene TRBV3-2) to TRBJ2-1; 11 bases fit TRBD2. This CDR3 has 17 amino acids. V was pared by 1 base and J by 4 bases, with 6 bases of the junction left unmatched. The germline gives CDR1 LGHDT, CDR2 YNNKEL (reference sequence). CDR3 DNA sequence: TGTGCCAGCAGCCAAGGGGTAGCGGGGGGGGTTTACAATGAGCAGTTCTTC. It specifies CASSQGVAGGVYNEQFF.

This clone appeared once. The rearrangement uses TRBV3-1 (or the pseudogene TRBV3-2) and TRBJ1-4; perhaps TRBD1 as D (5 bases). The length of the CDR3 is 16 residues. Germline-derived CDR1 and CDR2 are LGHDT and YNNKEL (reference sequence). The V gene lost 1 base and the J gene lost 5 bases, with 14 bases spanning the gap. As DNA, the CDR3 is TGTGCCAGCAGCCAAGCTAGTGGGGCCCTAAATGAAAAACTGTTTTTT. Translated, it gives CASSQASGALNEKLFF.

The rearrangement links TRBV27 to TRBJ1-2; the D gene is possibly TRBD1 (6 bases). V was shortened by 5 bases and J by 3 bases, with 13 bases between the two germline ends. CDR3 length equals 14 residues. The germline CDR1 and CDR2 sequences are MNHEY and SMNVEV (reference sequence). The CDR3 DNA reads TGTGCCAGCAGTCCCAGGGGATATGACTATGGCTACACCTTC. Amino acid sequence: CASSPRGYDYGYTF.

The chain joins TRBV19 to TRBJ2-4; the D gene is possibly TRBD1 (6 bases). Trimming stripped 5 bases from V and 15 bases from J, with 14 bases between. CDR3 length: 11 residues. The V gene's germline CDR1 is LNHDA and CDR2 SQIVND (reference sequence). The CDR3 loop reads CASSAPGHPYF. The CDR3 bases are TGTGCCAGTAGTGCGCCGGGACATCCGTACTTC.

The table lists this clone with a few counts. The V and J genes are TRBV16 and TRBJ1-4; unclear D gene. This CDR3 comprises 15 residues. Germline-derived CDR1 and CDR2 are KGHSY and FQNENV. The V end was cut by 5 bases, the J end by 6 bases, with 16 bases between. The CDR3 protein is CASSARPRVDEKLFF. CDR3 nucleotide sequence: TGTGCCAGCAGCGCCCGCCCACGGGTGGATGAAAAACTGTTTTTT. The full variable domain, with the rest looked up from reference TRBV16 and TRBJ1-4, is GEEVAQTPKHLVRGEGQKAKLYCAPIKGHSYVFWYQQVLKNEFKFLISFQNENVFDETGMPKERFSAKCLPNSPCSLEIQATKLEDSAVYFCASSARPRVDEKLFFGSGTQLSVL.

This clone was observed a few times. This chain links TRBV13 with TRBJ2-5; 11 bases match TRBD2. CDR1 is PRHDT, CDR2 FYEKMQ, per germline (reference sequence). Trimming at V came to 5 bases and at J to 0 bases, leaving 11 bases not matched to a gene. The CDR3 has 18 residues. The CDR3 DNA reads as TGTGCCAGCAGCCCACGGGGTACTAGCGGGGGTTACCAAGAGACCCAGTACTTC. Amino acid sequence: CASSPRGTSGGYQETQYF.

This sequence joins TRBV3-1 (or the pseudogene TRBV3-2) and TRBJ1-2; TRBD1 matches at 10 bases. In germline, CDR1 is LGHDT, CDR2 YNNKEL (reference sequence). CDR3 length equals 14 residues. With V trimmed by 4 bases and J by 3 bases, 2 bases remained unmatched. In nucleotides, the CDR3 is TGTGCCAGCAGCCGAGGGACAGGGGACTATGGCTACACCTTC. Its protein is CASSRGTGDYGYTF.

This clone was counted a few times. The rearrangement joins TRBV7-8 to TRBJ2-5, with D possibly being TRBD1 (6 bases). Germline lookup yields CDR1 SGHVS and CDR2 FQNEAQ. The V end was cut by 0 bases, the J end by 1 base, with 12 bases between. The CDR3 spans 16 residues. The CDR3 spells CASSLAALGGQETQYF. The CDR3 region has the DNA TGTGCCAGCAGCTTAGCCGCTTTAGGGGGCCAAGAGACCCAGTACTTC.

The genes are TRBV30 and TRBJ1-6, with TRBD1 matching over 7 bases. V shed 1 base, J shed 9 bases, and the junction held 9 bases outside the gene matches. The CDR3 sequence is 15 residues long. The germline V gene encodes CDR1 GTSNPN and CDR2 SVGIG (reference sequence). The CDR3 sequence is CAWSEAGGFGSPLHF. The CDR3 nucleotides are TGTGCCTGGAGTGAGGCAGGGGGGTTCGGTTCACCCCTCCACTTT.

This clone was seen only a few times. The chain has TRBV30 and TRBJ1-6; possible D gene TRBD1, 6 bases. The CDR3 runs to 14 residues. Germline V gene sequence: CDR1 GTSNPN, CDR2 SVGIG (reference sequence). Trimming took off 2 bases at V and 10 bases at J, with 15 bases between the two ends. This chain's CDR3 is CAWSTTGSGSPLHF. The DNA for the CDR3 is TGTGCCTGGAGTACGACAGGAAGTGGATCACCCCTCCACTTT.

CDR3 bases: TGTGCCAGCAGCCCCCGAAGTGGGACAGTGAACACTGAAGCTTTCTTT. Translating gives CASSPRSGTVNTEAFF. The rearrangement joins TRBV9 to TRBJ1-1; 7 positions match TRBD1. The CDR3 runs to 16 residues. Trimming cost V 4 bases and J 0 bases; bases outside gene matches: 9. The germline V gene has CDR1 SGDLS and CDR2 YYNGEE.

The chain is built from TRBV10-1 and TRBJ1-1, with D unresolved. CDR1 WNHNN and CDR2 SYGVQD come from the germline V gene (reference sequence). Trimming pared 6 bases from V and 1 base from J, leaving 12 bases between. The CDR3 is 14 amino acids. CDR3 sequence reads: CASRGAGANTEAFF. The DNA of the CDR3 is TGCGCCAGCAGGGGTGCCGGAGCGAACACTGAAGCTTTCTTT.

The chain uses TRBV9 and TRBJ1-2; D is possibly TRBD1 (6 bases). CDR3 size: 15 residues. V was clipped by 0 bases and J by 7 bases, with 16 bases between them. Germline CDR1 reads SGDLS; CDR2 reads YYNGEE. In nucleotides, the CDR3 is TGTGCCAGCAGCGTAGCCGCGGTTACAGGGAGTGGCTACACCTTC. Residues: CASSVAAVTGSGYTF.

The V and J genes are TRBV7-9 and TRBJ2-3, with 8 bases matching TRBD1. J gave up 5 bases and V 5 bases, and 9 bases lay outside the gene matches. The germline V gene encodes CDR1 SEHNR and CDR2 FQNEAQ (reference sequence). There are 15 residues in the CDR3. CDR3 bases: TGTGCCAGCAGCCCCGGGCAGGGGGCAATAGATACGCAGTATTTT. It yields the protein CASSPGQGAIDTQYF.

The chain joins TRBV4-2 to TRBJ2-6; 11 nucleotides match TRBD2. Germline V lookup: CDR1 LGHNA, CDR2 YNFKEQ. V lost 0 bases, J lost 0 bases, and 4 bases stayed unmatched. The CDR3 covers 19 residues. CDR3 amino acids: CASSQDLAGGASGANVLTF. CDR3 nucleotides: TGTGCCAGCAGCCAAGATCTAGCGGGGGGCGCCTCTGGGGCCAACGTCCTGACTTTC.

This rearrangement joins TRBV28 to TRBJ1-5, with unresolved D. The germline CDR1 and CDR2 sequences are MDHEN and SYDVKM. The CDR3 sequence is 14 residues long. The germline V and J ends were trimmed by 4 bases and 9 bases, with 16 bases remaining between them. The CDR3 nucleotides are TGTGCCAGCAGTTCTGCTACCCCGGGGTTGCCCCAGCATTTT. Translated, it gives CASSSATPGLPQHF.

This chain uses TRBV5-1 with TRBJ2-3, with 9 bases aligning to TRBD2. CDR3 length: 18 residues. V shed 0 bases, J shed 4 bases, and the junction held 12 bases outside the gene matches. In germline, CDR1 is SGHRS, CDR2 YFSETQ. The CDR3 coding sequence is TGCGCCAGCAGCTTGGGCCCCACGCAGCGACTAGCGGCAGATACGCAGTATTTT. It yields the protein CASSLGPTQRLAADTQYF. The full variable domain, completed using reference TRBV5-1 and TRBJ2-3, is KAGVTQTPRYLIKTRGQQVTLSCSPISGHRSVSWYQQTPGQGLQFLFEYFSETQRNKGNFPGRFSGRQFSNSRSEMNVSTLELGDSALYLCASSLGPTQRLAADTQYFGPGTRLTVL.

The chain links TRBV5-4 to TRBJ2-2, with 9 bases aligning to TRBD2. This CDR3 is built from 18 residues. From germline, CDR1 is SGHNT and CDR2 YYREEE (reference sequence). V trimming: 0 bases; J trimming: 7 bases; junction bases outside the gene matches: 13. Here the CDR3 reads CASSLGGGAKGSNGELFF. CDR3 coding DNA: TGTGCCAGCAGCTTGGGCGGGGGGGCCAAAGGAAGCAACGGGGAGCTGTTTTTT.

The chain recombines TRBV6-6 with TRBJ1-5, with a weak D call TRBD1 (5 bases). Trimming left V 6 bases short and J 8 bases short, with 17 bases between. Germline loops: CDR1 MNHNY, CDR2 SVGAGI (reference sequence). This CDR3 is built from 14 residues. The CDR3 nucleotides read TGTGCCAGCAGCCCCTCGGGGGGAAAAAAGCCCCAGCATTTT. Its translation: CASSPSGGKKPQHF.

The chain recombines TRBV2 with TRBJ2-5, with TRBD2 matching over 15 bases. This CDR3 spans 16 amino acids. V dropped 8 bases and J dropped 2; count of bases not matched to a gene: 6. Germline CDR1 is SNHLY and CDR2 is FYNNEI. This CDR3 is CASSPGLAGGQETQYF. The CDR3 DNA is TGTGCCAGCTCCCCGGGACTAGCGGGGGGTCAAGAGACCCAGTACTTC.

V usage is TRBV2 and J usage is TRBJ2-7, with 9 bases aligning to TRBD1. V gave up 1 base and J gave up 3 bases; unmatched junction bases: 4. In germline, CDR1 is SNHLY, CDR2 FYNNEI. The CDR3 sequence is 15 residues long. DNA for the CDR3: TGTGCCAGCAGTGAAGGGGGACAGGGATTCTACGAGCAGTACGTC. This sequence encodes CASSEGGQGFYEQYV.

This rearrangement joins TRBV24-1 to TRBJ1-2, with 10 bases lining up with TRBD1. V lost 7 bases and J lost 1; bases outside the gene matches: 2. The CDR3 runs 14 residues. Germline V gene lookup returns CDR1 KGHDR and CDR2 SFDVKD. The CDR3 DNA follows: TGTGCCACCAGGGGGACAGGGGTTAACTATGGCTACACCTTC. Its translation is CATRGTGVNYGYTF.

CDR3 sequence reads: CASSTHEKLFF. Written as DNA, the CDR3 is TGTGCCAGTAGTACTCATGAAAAACTGTTTTTT. The J gene is TRBJ1-4, the V gene TRBV19; D not resolved. Germline V gene lookup returns CDR1 LNHDA and CDR2 SQIVND (reference sequence). CDR3 length: 11 residues. V dropped 4 bases and J dropped 6 bases, with 3 bases sitting between them.

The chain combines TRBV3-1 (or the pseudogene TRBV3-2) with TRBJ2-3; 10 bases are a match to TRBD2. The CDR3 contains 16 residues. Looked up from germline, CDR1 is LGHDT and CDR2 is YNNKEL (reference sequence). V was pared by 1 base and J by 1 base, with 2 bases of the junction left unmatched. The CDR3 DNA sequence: TGTGCCAGCAGCCAAGGTACTAGCGGGGGCACAGATACGCAGTATTTT. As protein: CASSQGTSGGTDTQYF.